This T cell receptor (beta chain) derives from a study of T-cell reconstitution after alpha-beta-depleted transplantation in children. This clonotype was picked up a small number of times. Unique molecular identifiers were incorporated during preparation of the TCRbeta library. A single record per CDR3 protein comes from TCRdb applying MiXCR to the PCR reads. Altogether around 400,000 distinct CDR3 sequences are present, over 20% being singletons, with the ten largest covering approximately 3.8%. The germline gives CDR1 DFQATT, CDR2 SNEGSKA (reference sequence). The CDR3 length is 13 residues. After removal of 5 bases from V and 2 bases from J, the junction contained 3 bases not matched to a gene.

Sequenced here: PBMCs from the stem cell graft donor, sampled from the stem cell graft. This clonotype was sampled from a human donor who donated a stem cell graft to a child with acute myeloid leukemia. The chain combines TRBV20-1 with TRBJ2-1, with 7 bases matching TRBD1. In DNA form, the CDR3 reads TGCAGTGCTCCTGGACAGGCCTACAATGAGCAGTTCTTC. Translated, it gives CSAPGQAYNEQFF.